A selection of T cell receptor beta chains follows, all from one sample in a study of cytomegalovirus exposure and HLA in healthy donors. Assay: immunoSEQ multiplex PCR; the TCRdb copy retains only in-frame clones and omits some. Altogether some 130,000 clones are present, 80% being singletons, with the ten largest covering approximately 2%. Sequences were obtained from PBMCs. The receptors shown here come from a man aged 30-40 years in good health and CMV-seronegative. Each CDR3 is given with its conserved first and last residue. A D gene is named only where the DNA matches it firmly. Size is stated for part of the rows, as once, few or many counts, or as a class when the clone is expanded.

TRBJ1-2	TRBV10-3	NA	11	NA	TGTGCCATCAGCGACACCTATGGCTACACCTTC	CAISDTYGYTF
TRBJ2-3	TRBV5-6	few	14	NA	TGTGCCAGCAGCTTGAACAGACGCACAGATACGCAGTATTTT	CASSLNRRTDTQYF
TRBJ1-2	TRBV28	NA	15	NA	TGTGCCAGCAGTCCCCGGGATCCCGGGTGGGATGGCTACACCTTC	CASSPRDPGWDGYTF
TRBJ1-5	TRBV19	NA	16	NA	TGTGCCAGTACGCGGTCATTTCAGGGCTCAGGGCAGCCCCAGCATTTT	CASTRSFQGSGQPQHF
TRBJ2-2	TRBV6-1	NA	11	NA	TGTGCCAGCAGTGAACGCGGGTGGCTGTTTTTT	CASSERGWLFF
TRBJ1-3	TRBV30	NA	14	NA	TGTGCCTGGAGTACAGGGTATTTCGGAAACACCATATATTTT	CAWSTGYFGNTIYF
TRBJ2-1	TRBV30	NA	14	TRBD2	TGTGCCTGGACTGGACTAGCGGCGTACAATGAGCAGTTCTTC	CAWTGLAAYNEQFF
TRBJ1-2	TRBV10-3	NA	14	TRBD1	TGTGCCATCAGTGAAGGGGACAGGGTGTATGGCTACACCTTC	CAISEGDRVYGYTF
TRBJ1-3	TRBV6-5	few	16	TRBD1	TGTGCCAGCAGTTACCGTGGACAGGGTTATGGAAACACCATATATTTT	CASSYRGQGYGNTIYF
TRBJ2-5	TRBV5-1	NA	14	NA	TGCGCCAGCAGCCCGGAGGCGGGACGGGAGACCCAGTACTTC	CASSPEAGRETQYF
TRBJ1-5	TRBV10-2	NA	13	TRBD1	TGCGCCAGCAGCGGGACAGAGCATCAGCCCCAGCATTTT	CASSGTEHQPQHF
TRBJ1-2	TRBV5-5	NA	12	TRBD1	TGTGCCAGCAGCCGACAGGGGAGAGGCTACACCTTC	CASSRQGRGYTF
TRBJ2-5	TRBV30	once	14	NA	TGTGCCTGGAGTGTTGGGAGCGACCATCAGACCCAGTACTTC	CAWSVGSDHQTQYF
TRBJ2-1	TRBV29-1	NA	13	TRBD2	TGCAGCGTTAAGGGACTATTCTACAATGAGCAGTTCTTC	CSVKGLFYNEQFF
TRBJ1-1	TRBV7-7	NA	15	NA	TGTGCCAGCAGCCCCTATCTAGGGGCGATCACTGAAGCTTTCTTT	CASSPYLGAITEAFF
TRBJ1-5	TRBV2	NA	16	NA	TGTGCCAGCGAACTCTTCCACAGGGATAGCAATCAGCCCCAGCATTTT	CASELFHRDSNQPQHF
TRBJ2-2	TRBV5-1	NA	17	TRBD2	TGCGCCAGCAGCTTGGGACTAGCGGGAGGGCCTCCCGGGGAGCTGTTTTTT	CASSLGLAGGPPGELFF
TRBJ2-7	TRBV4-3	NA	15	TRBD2	TGCGCCAGCAGCCCAGGAATGGGGGGGGACTACGAGCAGTACTTC	CASSPGMGGDYEQYF
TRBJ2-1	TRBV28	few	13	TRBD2	TGTGCCAGCGAAGCGGGAGGATACAATGAGCAGTTCTTC	CASEAGGYNEQFF
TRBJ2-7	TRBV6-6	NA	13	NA	TGTGCCAGCAGTTCCCTCGCCAGGAACGAGCAGTACTTC	CASSSLARNEQYF
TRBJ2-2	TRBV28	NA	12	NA	TGTGCCAGCAGTTTGAGTGGCGGGGAGCTGTTTTTT	CASSLSGGELFF
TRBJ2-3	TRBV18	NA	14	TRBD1	TGTGCCAGCTCAGCTACAGGGGGAGGAGATACGCAGTATTTT	CASSATGGGDTQYF
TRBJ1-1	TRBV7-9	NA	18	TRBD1	TGTGCCAGCAGCTCAACGACAGGGGGGCGAATAAGTGACACTGAAGCTTTCTTT	CASSSTTGGRISDTEAFF
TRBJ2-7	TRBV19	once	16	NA	TGTGCCAGAGACCTTACCGGACAGTCGAGCTCCTACGAGCAGTACTTC	CARDLTGQSSSYEQYF
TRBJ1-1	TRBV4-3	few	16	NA	TGCGCCAGCAGCCAAGATCCCCCAGGGATTATTACTGAAGCTTTCTTT	CASSQDPPGIITEAFF
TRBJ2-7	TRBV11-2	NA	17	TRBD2	TGTGCCAGCAGCCCCCCCGGTAGCGGGAGGGTCCCCTACGAGCAGTACTTC	CASSPPGSGRVPYEQYF
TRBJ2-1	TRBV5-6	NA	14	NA	TGTGCCAGCAGCCCCGGGTACCCCGGGGGTGAGCAGTTCTTC	CASSPGYPGGEQFF
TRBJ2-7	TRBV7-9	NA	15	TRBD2	TGTGCCAGCAGCTATTTCGCGGGAGGCGAGGTCGAGCAGTACTTC	CASSYFAGGEVEQYF
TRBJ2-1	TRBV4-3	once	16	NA	TGCGCCAGCACCCCCGGGGTGGGTCTAGCAGGCAATGAGCAGTTCTTC	CASTPGVGLAGNEQFF
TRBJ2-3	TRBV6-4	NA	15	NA	TGTGCCAGCAGTGACGGGGGCCGCTTGCCAGATACGCAGTATTTT	CASSDGGRLPDTQYF
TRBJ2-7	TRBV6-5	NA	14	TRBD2	TGTGCCAGCAGTTATGGTGGGAGGGGCTACGAGCAGTACTTC	CASSYGGRGYEQYF
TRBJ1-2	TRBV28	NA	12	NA	TGTGCCTCCGGGGACTTGAACTATGGCTACACCTTC	CASGDLNYGYTF
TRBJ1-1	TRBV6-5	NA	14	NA	TGTGCCAGCAGTTACGGCAGGGTGAACACTGAAGCTTTCTTT	CASSYGRVNTEAFF
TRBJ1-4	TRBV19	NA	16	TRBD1	TGTGCCAGTAGTGTAGATTACCGGGACAGTAATGAAAAACTGTTTTTT	CASSVDYRDSNEKLFF
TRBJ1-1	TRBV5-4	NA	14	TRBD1	TGTGCCAGCAGCTTGGACAGGGGATCCACTGAAGCTTTCTTT	CASSLDRGSTEAFF
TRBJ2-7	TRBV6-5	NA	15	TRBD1	TGTGCCAGCAGTCCTTATTCCGGGACAGCGTCCGAGCAGTACTTC	CASSPYSGTASEQYF
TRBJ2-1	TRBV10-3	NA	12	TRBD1	TGTGCCATCAGTGATAGGGGGCCTGAGCAGTTCTTC	CAISDRGPEQFF
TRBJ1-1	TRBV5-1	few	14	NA	TGCGCCAGCAGCTTGGGGGGGGTGGACACTGAAGCTTTCTTT	CASSLGGVDTEAFF